This T cell receptor beta chain comes out of a study of T cell repertoires in cytomegalovirus infection. About the research overall: Matching HLA type and CMV infection were both indicated by public TCR beta signatures.

TCRdb recomputed calls from the reads with MiXCR, one row per CDR3 protein. The data show 150,000 to 160,000 distinct CDR3 sequences, with around 24% seen just once and 10% to 11% held by the top ten. Findings of the study overall: Of the TCR beta families, the public ones yielded a cumulative frequency that identified carriers of CMV plus the relevant HLA. HLA-C-restricted CMV-specific TCR beta clonotypes were dominant in the ex vivo response.

The V gene end was trimmed by 4 bases and the J gene end by 5 bases; junction bases not matched to a gene: 8. Germline loops: CDR1 SGDLS, CDR2 YYNGEE. This CDR3 spans 16 amino acids. This clonotype was observed once. Antigen unknown. This clonotype originated in a human donor in good health (CMV status not recorded). Some clones in this sample may be carry-over from other donors' samples. The V gene is TRBV9, the J gene TRBJ2-5; 13 positions match TRBD2. The sample was PBMCs. CDR3 sequence reads: CASSSGLAGVEETQYF. DNA of the CDR3: TGTGCCAGCAGCTCAGGACTAGCGGGAGTCGAGGAGACCCAGTACTTC.